This T cell receptor (beta chain) was profiled in a study of Ad26.COV2.S vaccination and SARS-CoV-2 variants. Treatment denoted: some 19 received Ad26.COV2.S at low or high dose, single or two shots; five or six received placebo; per-sample allocation not given. Specimen acquisition occurred on day 63 following the initial vaccine or placebo injection. Measured with immunoSEQ multiplex PCR; TCRdb has only the in-frame clones, and not every one. This sample yields 500,000 or so clones, of which roughly nine tenths are seen a single time; over 2% belongs to the top ten. Germline V lookup: CDR1 SGHNT, CDR2 YYREEE (reference sequence). V shed 4 bases, J shed 2 bases, and the junction held 3 bases outside the gene matches. This CDR3 spans 15 amino acids.

The receptor was derived from a person aged 18-65 years who received the Ad26.COV2.S COVID-19 vaccine or a placebo. This sample comprised peripheral blood, obtained in a trial of Ad26.COV2.S vaccine versus placebo. The J gene is TRBJ2-1, the V gene TRBV5-4; TRBD2 matches 10 bases. CDR3 sequence (DNA): TGTGCCAGCAGCCGAGGGACTAGCGCCTACAATGAGCAGTTCTTC. Its translation: CASSRGTSAYNEQFF.